The 32 T cell receptor beta chains listed next were all sequenced from one sample in a study of shared clonotypes between healthy human individuals. Some clones are missing from TCRdb's copy, which holds only in-frame ones; the method was immunoSEQ multiplex PCR. The sample has roughly 1,000,000 clones, around three quarters seen once; the top ten hold 0.5% to 0.6%. The sample consisted of memory CD4+ T cells from PBMCs. Subset meaning: CD45RA-negative fraction. Receptors originate from a man aged 18 to 35 in good health. Some clones in this sample may be carry-over from other donors' samples.

This clone was counted at least ten times. J is TRBJ1-1 and V is TRBV20-1; D is ambiguous. The CDR3 spans 11 residues. Germline V CDR1 and CDR2: DFQATT, SNEGSKA (reference sequence). V dropped 2 bases and J dropped 6 bases, with 7 bases sitting between them. In DNA, the CDR3 is TGCAGTGCTAGAAGAAGGGCTGAAGCTTTCTTT. Amino acids: CSARRRAEAFF.

This sequence joins TRBV6-1 and TRBJ1-5; no definite D call. CDR1 MNHNS and CDR2 SASEGT come from the germline V gene. This CDR3 is 13 amino acids long. The V end lost 2 bases, the J end lost 6 bases, and 8 bases lay between the germline ends. The CDR3 is CASSESYGQPQHF. DNA for the CDR3: TGTGCCAGCAGTGAATCATACGGTCAGCCCCAGCATTTT.

This clone has more than one count but fewer than ten. V and J are TRBV21-1 and TRBJ2-7; the D segment call TRBD1 is taken from the table without a DNA check. TRBV21-1 is given as a pseudogene. This CDR3 has 18 amino acids. CDR3 protein: CASSHPWGRDRAPYEQYF. The CDR3 DNA is TGTGCCAGCAGCCACCCTTGGGGGAGGGACAGGGCCCCCTACGAGCAGTACTTC.

CDR3 residues: CASSLSLGSYGYTF. The CDR3 DNA reads TGTGCCAGCAGCCTCTCCCTGGGGTCCTATGGCTACACCTTC. The J gene is TRBJ1-2, the V gene TRBV7-9; D is uncertain. V gave up 5 bases and J gave up 4 bases, with 14 bases separating them. Germline values: CDR1 SEHNR, CDR2 FQNEAQ (reference sequence). The CDR3 is 14 amino acids.

The chain links TRBV18 to TRBJ2-3; 7 nucleotides align to TRBD2. The CDR3 covers 15 residues. Germline V gene lookup returns CDR1 KGHSH and CDR2 LQKENI. V lost 1 base to trimming and J lost 4 bases; unmatched junction nucleotides: 5. Here the CDR3 reads CASSPRQGGPDTQYF. The DNA of the CDR3 is TGTGCCAGCTCACCACGGCAGGGAGGGCCAGATACGCAGTATTTT.

CDR3 DNA: TGTGCCAGCAGCCTACTAGCGGGAGTGTATGAGCAGTTCTTC. Protein: CASSLLAGVYEQFF. The chain combines TRBV13 with TRBJ2-1; 11 bases align to TRBD2. Trimming at V came to 5 bases and at J to 8 bases, leaving 5 bases not matched to a gene. CDR3 size: 14 residues. Germline V gene data show CDR1 as PRHDT and CDR2 as FYEKMQ (reference sequence).

The chain is built from TRBV27 and TRBJ2-7; perhaps TRBD2 as D (6 bases). The CDR3 is 13 amino acids. Trimming took off 8 bases at V and 0 bases at J, with 11 bases between the two ends. Germline CDR1 is MNHEY and CDR2 is SMNVEV (reference sequence). The CDR3 sequence is CASRGGNSYEQYF. The CDR3 bases are TGTGCCAGCCGGGGCGGGAACTCCTACGAGCAGTACTTC.

The CDR3, as DNA: TGTGCCAGCAGTTACGGACAGGGGCCGCCTCAGTTCTTC. This codes for CASSYGQGPPQFF. The rearrangement uses TRBV6-6 and TRBJ2-1; 9 nucleotides agree with TRBD1. J lost 13 bases, V lost 2 bases, and 6 bases had no gene match. From germline, CDR1 is MNHNY and CDR2 SVGAGI (reference sequence). The CDR3 has 13 residues.

Here the CDR3 reads CASRQDRVLFF. DNA for the CDR3: TGTGCCAGCAGACAAGACAGGGTTCTGTTCTTC. The chain uses TRBV28 and TRBJ2-1; 7 bases match TRBD1. The ends lost 6 bases at V and 15 bases at J; junction bases unmatched: 8. The CDR3 runs to 11 residues. Germline CDR1 is MDHEN and CDR2 is SYDVKM.

This chain joins TRBV19 and TRBJ2-2; no clear D. Trimming left V 3 bases short and J 7 bases short, with 6 bases between. This CDR3 has 12 residues. Per the germline V gene, CDR1 is LNHDA and CDR2 is SQIVND (reference sequence). The CDR3 DNA is TGTGCCAGTAGTATTCGTGGCGGGGAGCTGTTTTTT. Its translation: CASSIRGGELFF.

This rearrangement joins TRBV6-6 to TRBJ2-5; 10 positions match TRBD1. CDR1 and CDR2 from the germline V gene are MNHNY and SVGAGI (reference sequence). This CDR3 has 16 amino acids. V lost 6 bases, J lost 5 bases, and 12 bases stayed unmatched. The CDR3 DNA follows: TGTGCCAGCAGCCCCCGGGACAGGGGATTCTCGGAGACCCAGTACTTC. It codes for CASSPRDRGFSETQYF.

This clone was observed a few times. V usage is TRBV5-1 and J usage is TRBJ2-3; 9 nucleotides align to TRBD2. Trimming took 3 bases from V and 5 from J; bases not matched to a gene: 4. The CDR3 totals 14 residues. The germline V gene encodes CDR1 SGHRS and CDR2 YFSETQ. The CDR3 nucleotides are TGCGCCAGCAGCTCGACTAGCGGAGGAGATACGCAGTATTTT. Translated, it gives CASSSTSGGDTQYF.

The rearrangement links TRBV6-5 to TRBJ2-4; D is possibly TRBD2 (5 bases). Trimming took 6 bases from V and 0 from J, leaving 9 bases between them. Germline V lookup: CDR1 MNHEY, CDR2 SVGAGI. The CDR3 is 14 amino acids. The CDR3 sequence: CASRDGLAKNIQYF. Written as DNA, the CDR3 is TGTGCCAGCAGGGACGGACTAGCCAAAAACATTCAGTACTTC.

The chain couples TRBV27 to TRBJ2-3; D is unclear. With 5 bases removed from V and 2 bases from J, the gap between germline ends came to 11 bases. Germline V CDR1 and CDR2: MNHEY, SMNVEV (reference sequence). The CDR3 extends over 14 amino acids. CDR3 bases: TGTGCCAGCAGTATCAGACCTTACACAGATACGCAGTATTTT. It codes for CASSIRPYTDTQYF.

The chain couples TRBV2 to TRBJ1-3; D gene unclear. CDR1 SNHLY and CDR2 FYNNEI come from the germline V gene. This CDR3 spans 16 amino acids. Between the trimmed V and J ends, which lost 1 base and 0 bases, there was a span of 10 bases. CDR3 loop: CASSEGPGDSGNTIYF. The CDR3 DNA reads as TGTGCCAGCAGTGAAGGCCCCGGGGACTCTGGAAACACCATATATTTT.

CDR3 sequence: CASSRIRTGVYEQYF. The CDR3 bases are TGTGCCAGCAGCCGAATAAGGACAGGAGTCTACGAGCAGTACTTC. The chain carries TRBV5-8 and TRBJ2-7, with TRBD1 matching 7 bases. Germline V gene data show CDR1 as SGHTS and CDR2 as YDEGEE. The length of the CDR3 is 15 residues. The V and J ends lost 4 bases and 3 bases, in that order; junction bases with no gene match: 10.

The chain has TRBV11-3 and TRBJ2-2; 11 positions match TRBD1. J was trimmed by 7 bases and V by 1 base; bases with no gene match: 8. The V gene's germline CDR1 is SGHNT and CDR2 YENEEA. This CDR3 has 17 amino acids. The CDR3 region is CASSLGGTGGSYGELFF. The DNA for the CDR3 is TGTGCCAGCAGCTTAGGAGGGACAGGGGGAAGCTACGGGGAGCTGTTTTTT. The full variable domain, completed using reference TRBV11-3 and TRBJ2-2, is EAGVVQSPRYKIIEKKQPVAFWCNPISGHNTLYWYLQNLGQGPELLIRYENEEAVDDSQLPKDRFSAERLKGVDSTLKIQPAELGDSAVYLCASSLGGTGGSYGELFFGEGSRLTVL.

V usage is TRBV28 and J usage is TRBJ1-5; D is undetermined. In germline, CDR1 is MDHEN, CDR2 SYDVKM. This CDR3 is 13 amino acids long. Trimming took 2 bases from V and 7 from J, leaving 9 bases between them. The DNA for the CDR3 is TGTGCCAGCAGTTTAGAGTGGCCCCAGCCCCAGCATTTT. The encoded protein is CASSLEWPQPQHF. Supplemented by reference TRBV28 and TRBJ1-5, the full variable domain reads DVKVTQSSRYLVKRTGEKVFLECVQDMDHENMFWYRQDPGLGLRLIYFSYDVKMKEKGDIPEGYSVSREKKERFSLILESASTNQTSMYLCASSLEWPQPQHFGDGTRLSIL.

Only one count was recorded for this clone. The J gene is TRBJ1-1, the V gene TRBV19; the D gene is possibly TRBD1 (5 bases). V lost 5 bases and J lost 1, with 20 bases in between. Germline CDR1 reads LNHDA; CDR2 reads SQIVND (reference sequence). This CDR3 is 17 amino acids long. The CDR3 DNA sequence: TGTGCCAGTAGTTCCACCGCAGGGAGTTGGGGGAACACTGAAGCTTTCTTT. Translating it yields CASSSTAGSWGNTEAFF. Together with reference TRBV19 and TRBJ1-1, the CDR3 gives the full variable domain: DGGITQSPKYLFRKEGQNVTLSCEQNLNHDAMYWYRQDPGQGLRLIYYSQIVNDFQKGDIAEGYSVSREKKESFPLTVTSAQKNPTAFYLCASSSTAGSWGNTEAFFGQGTRLTVV.

The chain recombines TRBV18 with TRBJ2-3; 9 nucleotides align to TRBD2. Germline CDR1 reads KGHSH; CDR2 reads LQKENI. The CDR3 consists of 16 residues. V lost 2 bases to trimming and J lost 2 bases; unmatched junction nucleotides: 5. DNA for the CDR3: TGTGCCAGCTCACCAACTAGCGGGTCTTACACAGATACGCAGTATTTT. Translated: CASSPTSGSYTDTQYF.

This rearrangement joins TRBV5-1 to TRBJ2-3; D is perhaps TRBD2 (6 bases). V was trimmed by 4 bases and J by 2 bases, leaving 17 bases between them. The CDR3 loop spans 16 amino acids. Per the germline V gene, CDR1 is SGHRS and CDR2 is YFSETQ. In DNA, the CDR3 is TGCGCCAGCAGCCAGGACCCGGGACTCTCCACAGATACGCAGTATTTT. Its translation is CASSQDPGLSTDTQYF.

This clone appeared a few times. This chain links TRBV2 with TRBJ1-2; 7 nucleotides match TRBD1. Per the germline V gene, CDR1 is SNHLY and CDR2 is FYNNEI. The J segment lost 8 bases and the V segment lost 4 bases, leaving 10 bases of the junction unmatched. The length of the CDR3 is 14 residues. CDR3 DNA sequence: TGTGCCAGCAGTGTTTATACGACAGGGCGAGGCTACACCTTC. As protein: CASSVYTTGRGYTF.

In regard to this clone: One junction end disagrees with the germline gene, perhaps due to a read error. The chain links TRBV2 to TRBJ2-5, with 9 bases identical to TRBD2. The J call is in doubt because the DNA end fits TRBJ2-7 better. The CDR3 length is 15 residues. Looked up from germline, CDR1 is SNHLY and CDR2 is FYNNEI. CDR3 sequence reads: CASSKAGGGSYEQYF. In DNA form, the CDR3 reads TGTGCCAGCAGTAAAGCGGGAGGAGGGTCCTACGAGCAGTACTTC.

The chain carries TRBV28 and TRBJ2-7, with D possibly matching TRBD2 (5 bases). The CDR3 loop spans 13 amino acids. V was clipped by 6 bases and J by 0 bases, with 9 bases between them. The germline gives CDR1 MDHEN, CDR2 SYDVKM. The chain's CDR3 is CASRFTSSYEQYF. The CDR3 DNA is TGTGCCAGCAGGTTTACTAGCTCCTACGAGCAGTACTTC.

The chain combines TRBV2 with TRBJ2-3; the match to TRBD2 covers 9 bases. This CDR3 has 13 residues. Germline V gene lookup returns CDR1 SNHLY and CDR2 FYNNEI. Unmatched junction bases numbered 2, after V lost 5 bases and J lost 5 bases. DNA of the CDR3: TGTGCCAGCAGTACGCGGGAGGGAGATACGCAGTATTTT. This codes for CASSTREGDTQYF.

This chain connects TRBV6-5 to TRBJ1-2, with TRBD1 as a possible D gene (5 bases). The V end was cut by 0 bases, the J end by 8 bases, with 10 bases between. Per the germline V gene, CDR1 is MNHEY and CDR2 is SVGAGI. This CDR3 has 13 residues. CDR3 region: CASSYSGGEGYTF. In DNA form, the CDR3 reads TGTGCCAGCAGTTACTCTGGGGGGGAAGGCTACACCTTC.

Notes on this clone: Different DNA sequences within this sample yield the same CDR3. This chain links TRBV5-1 with TRBJ2-3; D gene ambiguous. The V end lost 3 bases, the J end lost 2 bases, and 7 bases lay between the germline ends. Looked up from germline, CDR1 is SGHRS and CDR2 is YFSETQ. The CDR3 runs 13 residues. The CDR3 DNA follows: TGCGCCAGCAGCTCGATCCCCACAGATACGCAGTATTTT. This translates into CASSSIPTDTQYF. The entire variable domain, with the rest obtained from reference TRBV5-1 and TRBJ2-3, is as follows: KAGVTQTPRYLIKTRGQQVTLSCSPISGHRSVSWYQQTPGQGLQFLFEYFSETQRNKGNFPGRFSGRQFSNSRSEMNVSTLELGDSALYLCASSSIPTDTQYFGPGTRLTVL.

The J gene is TRBJ2-1, the V gene TRBV9, with D perhaps TRBD2 (6 bases). In germline, CDR1 is SGDLS, CDR2 YYNGEE. This CDR3 has 16 residues. Trimming removed 3 bases from V and 10 bases from J, with 23 bases in between. Written as DNA, the CDR3 is TGTGCCAGCAGCGCCCGGGAGACAACCAGGTACGGGGAGCAGTTCTTC. Its translation is CASSARETTRYGEQFF. Based on the CDR3 plus reference TRBV9 and TRBJ2-1, the full variable domain is DSGVTQTPKHLITATGQRVTLRCSPRSGDLSVYWYQQSLDQGLQFLIQYYNGEERAKGNILERFSAQQFPDLHSELNLSSLELGDSALYFCASSARETTRYGEQFFGPGTRLTVL.

V gene TRBV7-3 combines with J gene TRBJ2-5; D might be TRBD1 (6 bases). V lost 0 bases and J lost 4, with 12 bases in between. CDR1 SGHTA and CDR2 FQGTGA come from the germline V gene. The CDR3 runs to 15 residues. CDR3 loop: CASSLTSGAAETQYF. In DNA form, the CDR3 reads TGTGCCAGCAGCTTAACGTCAGGGGCCGCAGAGACCCAGTACTTC. Full variable domain (outside the CDR3, taken from reference TRBV7-3 and TRBJ2-5): GAGVSQTPSNKVTEKGKYVELRCDPISGHTALYWYRQSLGQGPEFLIYFQGTGAADDSGLPNDRFFAVRPEGSVSTLKIQRTERGDSAVYLCASSLTSGAAETQYFGPGTRLLVL.

The chain combines TRBV5-1 with TRBJ2-1; D gene uncertain. The CDR3 spans 14 residues. Trimming took 4 bases from V and 5 from J, leaving 13 bases between them. In germline, CDR1 is SGHRS, CDR2 YFSETQ. DNA for the CDR3: TGCGCCAGCAGCCTCATGACCGCGAACAATGAGCAGTTCTTC. Translation gives CASSLMTANNEQFF.

The chain employs TRBV4-1 and TRBJ1-3; tentative D call: TRBD1 (5 bases). V gave up 1 base and J gave up 3 bases, with 13 bases separating them. The CDR3 runs to 16 residues. CDR1 is MGHRA, CDR2 YSYEKL, per germline. In DNA form, the CDR3 reads TGCGCCAGCAGCCAAGTTGGGGGAGGGGATGGAAACACCATATATTTT. Amino acids: CASSQVGGGDGNTIYF.

The chain is built from TRBV10-3 and TRBJ1-2, with a possible D match to TRBD1 (5 bases). The CDR3 spans 14 residues. From germline, CDR1 is ENHRY and CDR2 SYGVKD. V was pared by 3 bases and J by 4 bases, with 12 bases between. The chain's CDR3 is CAISEGRGGYGYTF. The CDR3 region has the DNA TGTGCCATCAGTGAAGGTAGGGGAGGCTATGGCTACACCTTC.